A single sample gave rise to the 19 T cell receptor beta chains below, sequenced in a study of identical twins. MiXCR, applied by TCRdb to the 5' RACE reads, yields one record per CDR3 protein. The sample consists of 570,000 or so distinct CDR3 sequences, 9.6% of them appearing once. These data also featured in a second study, about yellow fever vaccine responses in identical twins.

What was sequenced was PBMCs. These receptors all come from a woman in her late teens or twenties in good health.

The CDR3 DNA follows: TGCGCCAGCAGCTTGGCCGCGACGGGAGGGCTCGTAGATACGCAGTATTTT. Translated: CASSLAATGGLVDTQYF. This chain joins TRBV5-1 and TRBJ2-3, with 8 bases matching TRBD2. V shed 0 bases, J shed 5 bases, and the junction held 11 bases outside the gene matches. The germline V gene has CDR1 SGHRS and CDR2 YFSETQ. This CDR3 comprises 17 residues.

This clonotype has more than one count but fewer than ten. The chain carries TRBV14 and TRBJ2-1; D tentatively reads TRBD1 or TRBD2 (5 bases each). CDR1 and CDR2 (germline): SGHDN, FVKESK. V lost 1 base to trimming and J lost 6 bases, with 13 bases between them. This CDR3 contains 15 residues. The CDR3 here is CASSQVGELLNEQFF. The CDR3 DNA sequence: TGTGCCAGCAGCCAAGTGGGGGAACTACTCAATGAGCAGTTCTTC.

The V gene is TRBV6-2 or TRBV6-3, the J gene TRBJ2-1, with 11 bases matching TRBD2. CDR3 length: 16 amino acids. Trimming took 0 bases from V and 4 from J; bases not matched to a gene: 2. Germline loops: CDR1 MNHEY, CDR2 SVGEGT. CDR3 region: CASSYSASGGYNEQFF. CDR3 coding DNA: TGTGCCAGCAGTTACTCCGCTAGCGGGGGGTACAATGAGCAGTTCTTC.

The V call is TRBV5-1, the J call TRBJ2-3; 9 bases are a match to TRBD1. J was trimmed by 2 bases and V by 7 bases; bases with no gene match: 8. CDR3 length: 15 amino acids. Per germline, CDR1 SGHRS and CDR2 YFSETQ. In nucleotides, the CDR3 is TGCGCCAGCCGCCAGGGACAGGGCCCCACAGATACGCAGTATTTT. This sequence encodes CASRQGQGPTDTQYF.

The chain has TRBV29-1 and TRBJ1-5; D uncertain. The germline V gene has CDR1 SQVTM and CDR2 ANQGSEA. The CDR3 has 13 residues. The germline V and J ends were trimmed by 6 bases and 1 base, with 10 bases remaining between them. The CDR3 nucleotides are TGCAGCGTGATATCGGGGAGCAATCAGCCCCAGCATTTT. Translating gives CSVISGSNQPQHF.

This clonotype came up many times. This chain connects TRBV29-1 to TRBJ2-7; 11 bases fit TRBD2. The length of the CDR3 is 16 residues. Germline CDR1 reads SQVTM; CDR2 reads ANQGSEA. With V trimmed by 4 bases and J by 3 bases, 11 bases remained unmatched. The CDR3 is CSVVFLLAGENYEQYF. In nucleotides, the CDR3 is TGCAGCGTTGTCTTTCTACTAGCGGGAGAGAACTACGAGCAGTACTTC.

The rearrangement joins TRBV4-1 to TRBJ2-7; D not certain. The CDR3 spans 17 residues. V was clipped by 1 base and J by 1 base, with 17 bases between them. From germline, CDR1 is MGHRA and CDR2 YSYEKL. The CDR3 here is CASSQASGEGRSYEQYF. The CDR3 coding sequence is TGCGCCAGCAGCCAAGCCTCCGGCGAAGGCCGTTCCTACGAGCAGTACTTC.

This chain uses TRBV6-2 or TRBV6-3 with TRBJ2-2; a weak D match, TRBD1 (6 bases). The V end was cut by 4 bases, the J end by 6 bases, with 12 bases between. Germline V lookup: CDR1 MNHEY, CDR2 SVGEGT. The CDR3 extends over 14 amino acids. DNA for the CDR3: TGTGCCAGCAGTTTCAACAGGGAAGCCGGGGAGCTGTTTTTT. Translated: CASSFNREAGELFF.

This clonotype was seen ten or more times. The chain uses TRBV12-3 or TRBV12-4 and TRBJ2-1; D remains ambiguous. Trimming stripped 4 bases from V and 12 bases from J, with 7 bases between. The CDR3 sequence is 10 residues long. CDR3 amino acids: CASSSVRQFF. The CDR3 bases are TGTGCCAGCAGTTCGGTAAGGCAGTTCTTC.

This clonotype showed up just a few times. The V call is TRBV6-1, the J call TRBJ1-5; possible D gene TRBD1, 5 bases. Germline CDR1 reads MNHNS; CDR2 reads SASEGT. The CDR3 is made up of 14 amino acids. The V end was cut by 2 bases, the J end by 6 bases, with 11 bases between. The CDR3 protein is CASSESGWGQPQHF. DNA for the CDR3: TGTGCCAGCAGTGAATCAGGGTGGGGTCAGCCCCAGCATTTT.

The chain has TRBV30 and TRBJ2-5; no reliable D call. This CDR3 is 12 amino acids long. Germline loops: CDR1 GTSNPN, CDR2 SVGIG (reference sequence). The V end lost 0 bases, the J end lost 6 bases, and 8 bases lay between the germline ends. CDR3 nucleotide sequence: TGTGCCTGGAGTGTACTCGGAAAGACCCAGTACTTC. Translating it yields CAWSVLGKTQYF.

This clonotype appeared a few times. DNA for the CDR3: TGTGCCTGGATGCTAGGGGCCCTTCCTGGTCGAGAGACCCAGTACTTC. Protein product: CAWMLGALPGRETQYF. The V and J genes are TRBV30 and TRBJ2-5; D perhaps matches TRBD1 (5 bases). This CDR3 has 16 residues. CDR1 GTSNPN and CDR2 SVGIG come from the germline V gene (reference sequence). Trimming removed 4 bases at V and 4 bases at J, with 22 bases between.

The rearrangement uses TRBV7-9 and TRBJ1-2; D perhaps matches TRBD1 (6 bases). Trimming stripped 7 bases from V and 0 bases from J, with 18 bases between. The length of the CDR3 is 16 residues. Germline V gene data show CDR1 as SEHNR and CDR2 as FQNEAQ (reference sequence). CDR3 sequence reads: CASIGGVNLANYGYTF. For the CDR3, the DNA is TGTGCCAGCATCGGGGGCGTAAACTTAGCTAACTATGGCTACACCTTC. The full variable domain, completed using reference TRBV7-9 and TRBJ1-2, is DTGVSQNPRHKITKRGQNVTFRCDPISEHNRLYWYRQTLGQGPEFLTYFQNEAQLEKSRLLSDRFSAERPKGSFSTLEIQRTEQGDSAMYLCASIGGVNLANYGYTFGSGTRLTVV.

This clonotype was found many times. The genes are TRBV9 and TRBJ2-1, with 11 bases aligning to TRBD1. Germline CDR1 is SGDLS and CDR2 is YYNGEE. The CDR3 length is 15 residues. The V gene end was trimmed by 3 bases and the J gene end by 6 bases; junction bases not matched to a gene: 5. CDR3 in DNA: TGTGCCAGCAGCGCTTCCGGGACAGGGGGCAATGAGCAGTTCTTC. Amino acids: CASSASGTGGNEQFF.

This clonotype was counted only a few times. The chain links TRBV6-2 or TRBV6-3 to TRBJ2-7, with 7 bases aligning to TRBD1. CDR1 and CDR2 from the germline V gene are MNHEY and SVGEGT. After removal of 4 bases from V and 3 bases from J, the junction contained 12 bases not matched to a gene. CDR3 size: 16 residues. The CDR3 DNA reads TGTGCCAGCAGTTCACCCACCGGGACAGAGTACTACGAGCAGTACTTC. It yields the protein CASSSPTGTEYYEQYF.

This clonotype was counted ten times or more. This chain joins TRBV6-1 and TRBJ1-6, with D unresolved. The CDR3 extends over 14 amino acids. Trimming removed 4 bases at V and 9 bases at J, with 13 bases between. CDR1 MNHNS and CDR2 SASEGT come from the germline V gene. CDR3 bases: TGTGCCAGCAGTGCAGACCCGACGGGTTCACCCCTCCACTTT. Residues: CASSADPTGSPLHF.

This clonotype turned up a few times. The CDR3 loop reads CASSPRVSYNEQFF. The CDR3 DNA reads TGTGCCAGCAGCCCAAGGGTGTCCTACAATGAGCAGTTCTTC. V usage is TRBV7-9 and J usage is TRBJ2-1; no definite D call. V was cut by 5 bases and J by 1 base, with 9 bases left in between. Per germline, CDR1 SEHNR and CDR2 FQNEAQ (reference sequence). This CDR3 comprises 14 residues.

This clonotype was counted between two and nine times. V is TRBV4-3 and J is TRBJ2-4, with a tentative D call TRBD1 (5 bases). V was clipped by 0 bases and J by 5 bases, with 8 bases between them. Germline assignment: CDR1 LGHNA and CDR2 YSLEER. This CDR3 spans 14 amino acids. CDR3 coding DNA: TGCGCCAGCAGCCAAGATAAACAGGAAAACATTCAGTACTTC. It codes for CASSQDKQENIQYF.

This clonotype was seen repeatedly, ten times or more. This chain uses TRBV25-1 with TRBJ1-1; D remains unclear. Germline V gene sequence: CDR1 MGHDK, CDR2 SYGVNS. V lost 2 bases to trimming and J lost 1 base, with 5 bases between them. The CDR3 consists of 13 residues. This CDR3 is CASSERWNTEAFF. CDR3 nucleotide sequence: TGTGCCAGCAGTGAAAGGTGGAACACTGAAGCTTTCTTT. Full variable domain (outside the CDR3, taken from reference TRBV25-1 and TRBJ1-1): EADIYQTPRYLVIGTGKKITLECSQTMGHDKMYWYQQDPGMELHLIHYSYGVNSTEKGDLSSESTVSRIRTEHFPLTLESARPSHTSQYLCASSERWNTEAFFGQGTRLTVV.